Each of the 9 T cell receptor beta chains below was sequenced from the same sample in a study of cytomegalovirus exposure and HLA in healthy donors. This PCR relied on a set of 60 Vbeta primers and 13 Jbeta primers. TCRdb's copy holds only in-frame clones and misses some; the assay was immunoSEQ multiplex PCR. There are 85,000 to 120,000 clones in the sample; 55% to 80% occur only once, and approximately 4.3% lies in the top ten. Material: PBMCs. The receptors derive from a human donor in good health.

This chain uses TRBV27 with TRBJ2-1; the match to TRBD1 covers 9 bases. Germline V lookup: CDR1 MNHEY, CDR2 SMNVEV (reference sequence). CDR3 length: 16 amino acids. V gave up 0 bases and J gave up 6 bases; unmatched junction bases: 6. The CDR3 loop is CASSLSHRGLGNEQFF. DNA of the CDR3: TGTGCCAGCAGTTTATCACACAGGGGGCTCGGCAATGAGCAGTTCTTC.

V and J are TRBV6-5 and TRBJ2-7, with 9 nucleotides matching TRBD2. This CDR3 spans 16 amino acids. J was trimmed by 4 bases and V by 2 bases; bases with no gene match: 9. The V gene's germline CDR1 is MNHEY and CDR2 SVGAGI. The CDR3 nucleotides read TGTGCCAGCAGTTACACTGGGACTAGCCTCCGTTACGAGCAGTACTTC. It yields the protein CASSYTGTSLRYEQYF.

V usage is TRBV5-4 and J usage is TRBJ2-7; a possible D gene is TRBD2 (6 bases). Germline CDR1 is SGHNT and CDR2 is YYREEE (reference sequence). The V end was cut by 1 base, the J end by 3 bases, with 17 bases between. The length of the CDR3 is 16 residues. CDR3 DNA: TGTGCCAGCAGCTTGTTGACGGGCGGGATGGACTACGAGCAGTACTTC. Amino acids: CASSLLTGGMDYEQYF.

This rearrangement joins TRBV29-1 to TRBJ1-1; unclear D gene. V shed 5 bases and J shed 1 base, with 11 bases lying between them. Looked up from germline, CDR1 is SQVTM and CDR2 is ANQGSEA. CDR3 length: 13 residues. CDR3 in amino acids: CSVLIQRNTEAFF. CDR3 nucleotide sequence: TGCAGCGTTCTTATACAGAGGAACACTGAAGCTTTCTTT.

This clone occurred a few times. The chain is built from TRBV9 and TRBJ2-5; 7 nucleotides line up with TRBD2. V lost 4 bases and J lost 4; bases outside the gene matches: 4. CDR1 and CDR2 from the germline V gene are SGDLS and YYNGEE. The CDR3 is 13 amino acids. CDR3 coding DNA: TGTGCCAGCAGCCCATGGGAGGGAGAGACCCAGTACTTC. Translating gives CASSPWEGETQYF.

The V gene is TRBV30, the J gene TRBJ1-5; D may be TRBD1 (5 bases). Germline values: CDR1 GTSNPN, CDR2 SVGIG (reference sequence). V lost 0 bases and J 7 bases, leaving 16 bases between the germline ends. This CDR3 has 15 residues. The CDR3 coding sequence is TGTGCCTGGAGTGTGTCTGGGACTGCCCAGCAGCCCCAGCATTTT. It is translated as CAWSVSGTAQQPQHF. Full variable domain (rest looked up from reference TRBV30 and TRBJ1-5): SQTIHQWPATLVQPVGSPLSLECTVEGTSNPNLYWYRQAAGRGLQLLFYSVGIGQISSEVPQNLSASRPQDRQFILSSKKLLLSDSGFYLCAWSVSGTAQQPQHFGDGTRLSIL.

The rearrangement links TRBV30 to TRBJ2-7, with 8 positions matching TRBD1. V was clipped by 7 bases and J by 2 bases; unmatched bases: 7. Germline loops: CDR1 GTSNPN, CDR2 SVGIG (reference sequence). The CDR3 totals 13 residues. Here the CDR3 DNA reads TGTGCCTACGACAGGGGATCCCCCTACGAGCAGTACTTC. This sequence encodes CAYDRGSPYEQYF.

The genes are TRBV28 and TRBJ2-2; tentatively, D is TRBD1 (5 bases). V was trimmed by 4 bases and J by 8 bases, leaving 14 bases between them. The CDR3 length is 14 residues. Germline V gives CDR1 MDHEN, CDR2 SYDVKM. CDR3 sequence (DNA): TGTGCCAGCAGTTCCCACCTTTACAGGGGGGAGCTGTTTTTT. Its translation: CASSSHLYRGELFF.

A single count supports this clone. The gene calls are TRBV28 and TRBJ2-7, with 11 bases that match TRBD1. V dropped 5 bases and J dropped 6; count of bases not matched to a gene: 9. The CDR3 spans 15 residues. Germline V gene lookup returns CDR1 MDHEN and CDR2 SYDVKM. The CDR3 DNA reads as TGTGCCAGCAGTCCAGCCGGGACAGGGGGAGCCGAGCAGTACTTC. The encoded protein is CASSPAGTGGAEQYF.